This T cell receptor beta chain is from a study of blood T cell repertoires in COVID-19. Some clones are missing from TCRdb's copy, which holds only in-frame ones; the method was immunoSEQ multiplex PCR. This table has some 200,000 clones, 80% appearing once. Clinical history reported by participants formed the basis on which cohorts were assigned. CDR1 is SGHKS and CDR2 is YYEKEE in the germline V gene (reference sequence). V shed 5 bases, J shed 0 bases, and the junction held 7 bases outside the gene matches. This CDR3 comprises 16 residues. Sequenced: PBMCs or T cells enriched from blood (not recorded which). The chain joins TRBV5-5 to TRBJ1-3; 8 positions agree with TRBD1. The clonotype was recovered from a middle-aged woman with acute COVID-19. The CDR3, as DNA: TGTGCCAGCAGTCCCCCAACAGGGGGCTCTGGAAACACCATATATTTT. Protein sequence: CASSPPTGGSGNTIYF.